The 6 T cell receptor beta chains below all came from one sample that was sequenced in a study of naive and memory T cell subsets. The beta constant-region primer was an equimolar mix of two oligonucleotides covering TRBC1 and TRBC2. TCRdb reanalysed the UMI-ligation and nested PCR reads using MiXCR and keeps one entry per CDR3 protein. The sample yields approximately 140,000 distinct CDR3 sequences, about a sixth seen once. Material for sequencing was naive CD4+ T cells from blood. These receptors were obtained from a human donor in good health.

This clonotype was seen a handful of times. The gene calls are TRBV12-3 or TRBV12-4 and TRBJ1-6; D call uncertain. The CDR3 totals 16 residues. Trimming pared 7 bases from V and 1 base from J, leaving 14 bases between. CDR3 sequence reads: CASTPSRGSYNSPLHF. The CDR3 nucleotides read TGTGCCAGCACTCCTTCTCGGGGATCCTATAATTCACCCCTCCACTTT.

This chain uses TRBV12-3 or TRBV12-4 with TRBJ1-2; D is unresolved. The CDR3 has 13 amino acids. Trimming took 4 bases from V and 4 from J, leaving 10 bases between them. CDR3: CASSSDGFYGYTF. The DNA of the CDR3 is TGTGCCAGCAGTTCGGACGGGTTCTATGGCTACACCTTC.

The chain combines TRBV6-5 with TRBJ1-3; D may be TRBD1 (6 bases). V lost 1 base to trimming and J lost 2 bases, with 9 bases between them. This CDR3 has 15 residues. Germline CDR1 is MNHEY and CDR2 is SVGAGI. CDR3 sequence: CASSYFQGTGNTIYF. The CDR3 nucleotides read TGTGCCAGCAGTTACTTCCAGGGGACTGGAAACACCATATATTTT.

This clonotype showed up just a few times. The V and J genes are TRBV20-1 and TRBJ1-5; D unclear. Trimming cost V 0 bases and J 6 bases, with 9 bases left between them. The CDR3 has 13 amino acids. Germline V gene sequence: CDR1 DFQATT, CDR2 SNEGSKA (reference sequence). CDR3 sequence reads: CSARDGDAQPQHF. Written as DNA, the CDR3 is TGCAGTGCTAGAGATGGGGATGCTCAGCCCCAGCATTTT.

This clonotype showed up just a few times. This rearrangement joins TRBV6-5 to TRBJ2-7, with 7 nucleotides matching TRBD1. J gave up 2 bases and V 5 bases, and 9 bases lay outside the gene matches. Germline CDR1 and CDR2: MNHEY and SVGAGI. This CDR3 has 15 residues. The CDR3 DNA sequence: TGTGCCAGCAGTCGACCCGGGACAGTCCCCTACGAGCAGTACTTC. Translation: CASSRPGTVPYEQYF.

This chain links TRBV20-1 with TRBJ2-7, with TRBD2 matching over 7 bases. Germline V gene data show CDR1 as DFQATT and CDR2 as SNEGSKA (reference sequence). V was pared by 2 bases and J by 1 base, with 5 bases of the junction left unmatched. The CDR3 consists of 14 residues. CDR3: CSARFAGVSYEQYF. Here the CDR3 DNA reads TGCAGTGCTAGATTCGCGGGGGTATCCTACGAGCAGTACTTC.